A single sample gave rise to the 7 T cell receptor beta chains below, sequenced in a study of read filtering for tumor transcriptome and immune sequencing. Molecular barcoded adaptors covering alpha/delta and beta/gamma chains were used on 400 to 450 ng RNA. MiXCR, run by TCRdb on the reads, gives a single entry per CDR3 protein. Of tens of thousands of distinct CDR3 sequences listed, roughly a fifth are singletons. The sequenced material came from a population of CD138-negative cells sorted from bone marrow. The receptors derive from a donor older than 35 with multiple myeloma.

The sample holds many counts of this clonotype. The chain has TRBV5-1 and TRBJ2-1; 7 bases map to TRBD2. Germline V gene sequence: CDR1 SGHRS, CDR2 YFSETQ. CDR3 length: 18 amino acids. With V trimmed by 0 bases and J by 8 bases, 17 bases remained unmatched. The CDR3 loop reads CASSLVGASGRGGDEQFF. The DNA for the CDR3 is TGCGCCAGCAGCTTGGTCGGGGCTAGCGGCCGTGGTGGCGATGAGCAGTTCTTC.

There are many counts of this clonotype. The chain employs TRBV6-5 and TRBJ2-7; 7 bases map to TRBD2. CDR1 and CDR2 from the germline V gene are MNHEY and SVGAGI. The CDR3 contains 15 residues. V lost 7 bases to trimming and J lost 4 bases; unmatched junction nucleotides: 13. In nucleotides, the CDR3 is TGTGCCAGCACTACCAGCGGGGCAGGAACTTACGAGCAGTACTTC. It encodes CASTTSGAGTYEQYF.

There are many counts of this clonotype. The chain employs TRBV19 and TRBJ1-1; TRBD1 aligns across 8 bases. Germline V gene sequence: CDR1 LNHDA, CDR2 SQIVND (reference sequence). V lost 6 bases, J lost 7 bases, and 7 bases stayed unmatched. The CDR3 is made up of 13 amino acids. The CDR3: CASSPQGAGEAFF. In DNA form, the CDR3 reads TGTGCCAGTAGCCCTCAGGGGGCCGGTGAAGCTTTCTTT.

This clonotype has a count of ten or more. The chain has TRBV29-1 and TRBJ2-1, with 9 bases fitting TRBD2. Germline loops: CDR1 SQVTM, CDR2 ANQGSEA. With 0 bases clipped from V and 8 bases from J, the junction kept 8 bases outside the gene matches. The CDR3 consists of 15 residues. This CDR3 is CSVEEPSGTPDEQFF. The CDR3 nucleotides are TGCAGCGTTGAAGAGCCTAGCGGGACCCCCGATGAGCAGTTCTTC.

This chain connects TRBV28 to TRBJ2-2; D unclear. The CDR3 has 12 amino acids. Looked up from germline, CDR1 is MDHEN and CDR2 is SYDVKM. V was pared by 7 bases and J by 6 bases, with 9 bases between. The CDR3 reads CASTFPPGELFF. The CDR3 DNA sequence: TGTGCCAGCACGTTCCCCCCCGGGGAGCTGTTTTTT. Complete variable domain (other parts from reference TRBV28 and TRBJ2-2): DVKVTQSSRYLVKRTGEKVFLECVQDMDHENMFWYRQDPGLGLRLIYFSYDVKMKEKGDIPEGYSVSREKKERFSLILESASTNQTSMYLCASTFPPGELFFGEGSRLTVL.

At least ten counts were recorded for this clonotype. This chain uses TRBV20-1 with TRBJ2-5; D ambiguous. This CDR3 region has 13 residues. V was clipped by 3 bases and J by 2 bases, with 10 bases between them. Germline-derived CDR1 and CDR2 are DFQATT and SNEGSKA (reference sequence). CDR3 DNA: TGCAGTGCTAGGAACGGACCACAAGAGACCCAGTACTTC. This translates into CSARNGPQETQYF.

The sample holds many counts of this clonotype. This sequence joins TRBV30 and TRBJ2-1, with D unresolved. Germline V gene data show CDR1 as GTSNPN and CDR2 as SVGIG (reference sequence). The CDR3 is made up of 16 amino acids. Deletions cut 5 bases from V and 0 bases from J, with 17 bases between. The DNA of the CDR3 is TGTGCCTGGGATAGGCCCTCCCCGAGCTCCTACAATGAGCAGTTCTTC. It yields the protein CAWDRPSPSSYNEQFF.